This TCR beta chain was identified in a study of CD8 T cells in ankylosing spondylitis (dated 2017 in TCRdb). At the level of the whole study: The study profiled T cell receptor beta repertoires in healthy donors and ankylosing spondylitis patients to find disease-linked TCR variants. The whole study cohort included over a hundred healthy donors and around 24 ankylosing spondylitis patients. Samples of peripheral blood were taken, and for ankylosing spondylitis patients, synovial fluid was collected as well. Broad study findings and their caveats: A TCR beta motif of 8 or 9 highly homologous amino acid variants appeared characteristic of blood from ankylosing spondylitis patients. A CD8+ phenotype was shown by the disease-linked clones, which were found at relatively low frequencies in peripheral blood. Some motif variants were previously reported in synovial fluid and blood of reactive arthritis patients, suggesting common disease-initiation mechanisms. According to the report, matched synovial fluid samples from ankylosing spondylitis patients were significantly enriched for the disease-linked clones.

This clonotype was seen many times. It lacks a known antigen. Base quality data are lacking; no much larger clone is found one base away. Instrument used: Illumina HiSeq 2500. Quantitative 5'-RACE with molecular barcodes was the method used to prepare the TCR beta libraries. From the authors' description of their analysis: To identify disease-linked TCR variants, a new computational method was used, one built on a probabilistic model of VDJ rearrangement. Clones were called with MiXCR by TCRdb after fastp trimmed the public reads at Q25, and only in-frame beta chains were retained. Rows merge per CDR3 protein into single entries with the most common DNA and genes. For this entry, the V and J calls and clone size follow TCRdb and not the study's own pipeline. Across this sample there are about 130,000 distinct CDR3 sequences, with around 7% seen only once. The ten largest make up over 9% of the sample.

The sample consisted of blood, either unsorted or a sorted T cell fraction (not recorded which). The sequence was obtained from a male donor with ankylosing spondylitis or in good health (not recorded which).

Read as DNA, the sequence is TGTGCCAGCGGCGACAGGGCGGCCGGAAACACCATATATTTT. Protein translation: CASGDRAAGNTIYF. This chain is built from TRBV27 and TRBJ1-3, with 7 bases matching TRBD1. V is trimmed back by 8 bases and J by 4 bases, and the junction contains 8 bases that no gene match accounts for. Inclusive of the bounding cysteine and phenylalanine, the CDR3 is 14 residues long. The CDR3 DNA has 42 bases and is translated from base 1. Reading the germline V gene (reference sequence) gives CDR1 MNHEY and CDR2 SMNVEV.